The clone carrying this T cell receptor beta chain was seen once. What it binds is unknown. This entry is derived from a study of OX40 agonist ivuxolimab in advanced cancers. Study-level background: The mean age was approximately 60 years, ranging from 23 to 79, with approximately 83% of participants male. Study-level findings and limits: Averaged across samples, CD8+ T cells carried more expanded clones than CD4+ did.

Generated by immunoSEQ multiplex PCR, the TCRdb table keeps only in-frame clones and is missing some. The table has more than 25,000 clones, approximately 86% seen once. The investigators sampled blood at baseline, at cycle 4 day 1, and at cycle 7 day 1. This material consisted of CD4+ or CD8+ T cells sorted from blood, taken in a trial of the OX40 agonist ivuxolimab. This sequence was found in an adult with an advanced solid tumor such as melanoma, head and neck, liver or kidney cancer.

The CDR3 loop reads CSVLQARGAKNIQYF. The CDR3 DNA follows: TGCAGCGTTTTACAGGCTCGGGGGGCCAAAAACATTCAGTACTTC. The V gene is TRBV29-1, the J gene TRBJ2-4; possibly TRBD2 for D (6 bases). Germline values: CDR1 SQVTM, CDR2 ANQGSEA. The CDR3 has 15 amino acids. Trimming cost V 5 bases and J 1 base, with 15 bases left between them.